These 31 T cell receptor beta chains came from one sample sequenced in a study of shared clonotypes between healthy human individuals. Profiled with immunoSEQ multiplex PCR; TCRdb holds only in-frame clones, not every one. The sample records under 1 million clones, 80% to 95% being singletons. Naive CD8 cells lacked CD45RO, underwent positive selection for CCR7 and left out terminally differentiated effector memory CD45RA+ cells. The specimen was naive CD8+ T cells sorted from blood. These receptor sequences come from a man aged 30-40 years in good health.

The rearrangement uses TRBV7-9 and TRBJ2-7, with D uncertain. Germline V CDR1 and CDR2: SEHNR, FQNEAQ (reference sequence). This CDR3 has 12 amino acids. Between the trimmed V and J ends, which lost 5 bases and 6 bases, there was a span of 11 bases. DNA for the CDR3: TGTGCCAGCAGCCCTTCTTTCGGCGAGCAGTACTTC. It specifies CASSPSFGEQYF.

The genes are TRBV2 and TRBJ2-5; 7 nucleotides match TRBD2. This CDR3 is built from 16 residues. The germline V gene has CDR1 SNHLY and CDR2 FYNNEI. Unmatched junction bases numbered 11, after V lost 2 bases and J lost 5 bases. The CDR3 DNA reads TGTGCCAGCAGTGAACAAGGTCTTAGCGGGTGGGAGACCCAGTACTTC. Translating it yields CASSEQGLSGWETQYF.

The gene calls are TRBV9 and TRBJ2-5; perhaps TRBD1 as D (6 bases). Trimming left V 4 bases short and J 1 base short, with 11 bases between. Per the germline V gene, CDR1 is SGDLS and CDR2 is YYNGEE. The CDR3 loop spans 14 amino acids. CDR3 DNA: TGTGCCAGCAGCCCGCGGACAGTCCAAGAGACCCAGTACTTC. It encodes CASSPRTVQETQYF.

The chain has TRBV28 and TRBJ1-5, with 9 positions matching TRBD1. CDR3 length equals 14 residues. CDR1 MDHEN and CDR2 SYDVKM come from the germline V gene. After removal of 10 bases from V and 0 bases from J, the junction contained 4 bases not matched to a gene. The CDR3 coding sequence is TGTGCCACATGGACAGGGGTTAGCAATCAGCCCCAGCATTTT. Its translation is CATWTGVSNQPQHF.

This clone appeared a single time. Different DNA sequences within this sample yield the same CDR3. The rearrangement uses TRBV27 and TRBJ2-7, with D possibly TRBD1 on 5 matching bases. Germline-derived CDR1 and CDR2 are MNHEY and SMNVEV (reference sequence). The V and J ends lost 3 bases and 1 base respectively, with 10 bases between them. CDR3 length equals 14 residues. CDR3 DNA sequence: TGTGCCAGCAGTTTTGGCAGGGTGTCCTACGAGCAGTACTTC. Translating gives CASSFGRVSYEQYF.

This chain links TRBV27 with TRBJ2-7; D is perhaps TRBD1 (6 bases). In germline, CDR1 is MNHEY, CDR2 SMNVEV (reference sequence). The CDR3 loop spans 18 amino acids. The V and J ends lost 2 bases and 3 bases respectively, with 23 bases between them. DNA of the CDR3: TGTGCCAGCAGTTTACTACCGCTCCCGGGACACGGAAACTACGAGCAGTACTTC. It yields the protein CASSLLPLPGHGNYEQYF.

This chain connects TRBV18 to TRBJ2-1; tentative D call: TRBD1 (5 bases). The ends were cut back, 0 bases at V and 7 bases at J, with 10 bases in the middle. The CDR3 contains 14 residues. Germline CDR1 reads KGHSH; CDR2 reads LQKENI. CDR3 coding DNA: TGTGCCAGCTCACCACCGCAAGGGGCAAATGAGCAGTTCTTC. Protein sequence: CASSPPQGANEQFF.

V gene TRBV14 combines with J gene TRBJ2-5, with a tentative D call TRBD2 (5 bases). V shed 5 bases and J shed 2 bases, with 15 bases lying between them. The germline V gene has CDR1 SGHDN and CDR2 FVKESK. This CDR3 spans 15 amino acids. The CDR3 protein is CASSAPSLVQETQYF. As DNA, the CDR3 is TGTGCCAGCAGCGCGCCGTCACTAGTACAAGAGACCCAGTACTTC. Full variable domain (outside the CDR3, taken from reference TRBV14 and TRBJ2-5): EAGVTQFPSHSVIEKGQTVTLRCDPISGHDNLYWYRRVMGKEIKFLLHFVKESKQDESGMPNNRFLAERTGGTYSTLKVQPAELEDSGVYFCASSAPSLVQETQYFGPGTRLLVL.

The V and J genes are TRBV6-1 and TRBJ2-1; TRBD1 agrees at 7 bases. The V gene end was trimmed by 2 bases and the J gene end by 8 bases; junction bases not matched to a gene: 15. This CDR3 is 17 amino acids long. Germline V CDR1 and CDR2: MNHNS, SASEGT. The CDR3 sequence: CASSEFGQVYSPDEQFF. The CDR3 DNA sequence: TGTGCCAGCAGTGAATTCGGACAGGTTTACAGTCCCGATGAGCAGTTCTTC.

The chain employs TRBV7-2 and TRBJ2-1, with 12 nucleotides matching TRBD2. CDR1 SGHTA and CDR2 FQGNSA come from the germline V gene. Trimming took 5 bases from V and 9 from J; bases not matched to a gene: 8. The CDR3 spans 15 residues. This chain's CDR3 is CASSPLAGGPSEQFF. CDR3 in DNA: TGTGCCAGCAGCCCGCTAGCGGGAGGGCCAAGTGAGCAGTTCTTC. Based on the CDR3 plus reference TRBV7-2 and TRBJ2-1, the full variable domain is GAGVSQSPSNKVTEKGKDVELRCDPISGHTALYWYRQSLGQGLEFLIYFQGNSAPDKSGLPSDRFSAERTGGSVSTLTIQRTQQEDSAVYLCASSPLAGGPSEQFFGPGTRLTVL.

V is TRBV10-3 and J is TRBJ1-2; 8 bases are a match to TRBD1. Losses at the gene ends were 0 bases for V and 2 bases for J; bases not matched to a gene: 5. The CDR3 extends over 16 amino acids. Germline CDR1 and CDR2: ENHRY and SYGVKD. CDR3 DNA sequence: TGTGCCATCAGTGAGTCAGGGGGACAGGACAACTATGGCTACACCTTC. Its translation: CAISESGGQDNYGYTF.

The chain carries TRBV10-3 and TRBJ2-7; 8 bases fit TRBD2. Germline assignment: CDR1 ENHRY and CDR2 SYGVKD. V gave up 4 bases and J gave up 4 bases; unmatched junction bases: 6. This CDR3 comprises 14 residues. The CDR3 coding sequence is TGTGCCATCAGTGTTGAGCGGGAGTGGTACGAGCAGTACTTC. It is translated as CAISVEREWYEQYF.

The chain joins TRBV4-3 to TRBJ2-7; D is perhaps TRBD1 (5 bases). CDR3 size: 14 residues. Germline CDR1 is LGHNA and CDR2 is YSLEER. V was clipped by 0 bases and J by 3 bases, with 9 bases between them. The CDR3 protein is CASSQDMGLYEQYF. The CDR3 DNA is TGCGCCAGCAGCCAAGATATGGGGCTCTACGAGCAGTACTTC.

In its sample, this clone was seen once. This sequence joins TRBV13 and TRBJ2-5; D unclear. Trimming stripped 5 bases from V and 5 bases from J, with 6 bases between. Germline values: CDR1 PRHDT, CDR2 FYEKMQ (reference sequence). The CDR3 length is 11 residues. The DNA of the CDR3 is TGTGCCAGCAGCCTCATGGAGACCCAGTACTTC. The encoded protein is CASSLMETQYF.

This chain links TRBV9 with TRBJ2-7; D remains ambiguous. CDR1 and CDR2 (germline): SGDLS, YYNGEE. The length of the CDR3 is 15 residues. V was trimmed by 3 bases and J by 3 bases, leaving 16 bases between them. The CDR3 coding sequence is TGTGCCAGCAGCGCCTCGGCGGTTACCATCTACGAGCAGTACTTC. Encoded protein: CASSASAVTIYEQYF.

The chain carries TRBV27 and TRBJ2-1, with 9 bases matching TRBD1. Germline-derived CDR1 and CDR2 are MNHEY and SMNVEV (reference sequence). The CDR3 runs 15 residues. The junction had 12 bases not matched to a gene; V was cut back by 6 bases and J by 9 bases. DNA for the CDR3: TGTGCCAGCAGCTCCCTACAGGGGGCGCGGGGTGAGCAGTTCTTC. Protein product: CASSSLQGARGEQFF.

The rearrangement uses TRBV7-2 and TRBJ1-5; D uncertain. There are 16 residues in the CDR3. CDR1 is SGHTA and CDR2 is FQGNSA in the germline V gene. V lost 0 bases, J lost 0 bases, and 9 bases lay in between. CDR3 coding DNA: TGTGCCAGCAGCTTAGCGTTTGGCGGTAGCAATCAGCCCCAGCATTTT. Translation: CASSLAFGGSNQPQHF.

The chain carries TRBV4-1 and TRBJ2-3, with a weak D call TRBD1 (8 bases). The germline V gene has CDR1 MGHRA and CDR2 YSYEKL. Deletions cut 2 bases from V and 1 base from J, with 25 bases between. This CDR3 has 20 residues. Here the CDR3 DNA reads TGCGCCAGCAGCCAAATTCCGGGAGGACAGGGTCGGGGGGGCACAGATACGCAGTATTTT. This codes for CASSQIPGGQGRGGTDTQYF.

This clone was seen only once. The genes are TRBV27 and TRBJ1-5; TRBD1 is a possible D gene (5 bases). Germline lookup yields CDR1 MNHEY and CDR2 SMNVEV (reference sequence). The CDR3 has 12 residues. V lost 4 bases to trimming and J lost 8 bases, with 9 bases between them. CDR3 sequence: CASSSTGEPQHF. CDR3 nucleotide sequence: TGTGCCAGCAGTTCCACGGGGGAGCCCCAGCATTTT.

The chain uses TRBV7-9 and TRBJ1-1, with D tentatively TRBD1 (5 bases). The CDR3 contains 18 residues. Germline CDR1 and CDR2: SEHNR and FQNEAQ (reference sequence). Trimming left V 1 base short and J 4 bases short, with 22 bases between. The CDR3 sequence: CASSLGWAGQAPGTEAFF. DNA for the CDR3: TGTGCCAGCAGCTTAGGGTGGGCAGGGCAGGCCCCGGGCACTGAAGCTTTCTTT.

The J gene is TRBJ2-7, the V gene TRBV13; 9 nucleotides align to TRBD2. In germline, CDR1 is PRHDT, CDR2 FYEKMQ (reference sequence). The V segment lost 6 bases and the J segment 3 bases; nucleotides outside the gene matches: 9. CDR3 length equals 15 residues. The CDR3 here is CASSPAGGPDYEQYF. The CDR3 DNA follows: TGTGCCAGCAGTCCCGCGGGAGGGCCCGACTACGAGCAGTACTTC.

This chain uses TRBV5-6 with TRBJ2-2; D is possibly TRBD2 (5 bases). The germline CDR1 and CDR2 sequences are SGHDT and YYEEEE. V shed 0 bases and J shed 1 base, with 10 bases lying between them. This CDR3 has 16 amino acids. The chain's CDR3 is CASSLVGSENTGELFF. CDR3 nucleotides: TGTGCCAGCAGCTTGGTGGGTAGCGAGAACACCGGGGAGCTGTTTTTT.

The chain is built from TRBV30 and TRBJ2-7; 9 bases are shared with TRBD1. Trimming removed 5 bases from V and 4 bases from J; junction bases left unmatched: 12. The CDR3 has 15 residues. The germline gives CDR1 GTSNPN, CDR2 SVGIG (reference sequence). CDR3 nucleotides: TGTGCCTGGTGCTCTTTTGCGGGACAGGGTTACGAGCAGTACTTC. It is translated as CAWCSFAGQGYEQYF.

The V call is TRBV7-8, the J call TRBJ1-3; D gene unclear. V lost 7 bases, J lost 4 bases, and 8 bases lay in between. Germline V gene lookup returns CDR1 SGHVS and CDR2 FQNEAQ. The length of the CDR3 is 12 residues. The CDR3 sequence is CASIQYGNTIYF. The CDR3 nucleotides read TGTGCCAGCATACAATACGGAAACACCATATATTTT. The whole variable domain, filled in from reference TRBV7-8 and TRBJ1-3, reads GAGVSQSPRYKVAKRGQDVALRCDPISGHVSLFWYQQALGQGPEFLTYFQNEAQLDKSGLPSDRFFAERPEGSVSTLKIQRTQQEDSAVYLCASIQYGNTIYFGEGSWLTVV.

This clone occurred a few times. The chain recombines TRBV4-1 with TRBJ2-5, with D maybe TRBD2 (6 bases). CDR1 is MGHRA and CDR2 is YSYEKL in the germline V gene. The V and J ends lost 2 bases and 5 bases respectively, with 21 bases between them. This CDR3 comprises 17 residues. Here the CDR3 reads CASSQTEGVESGETQYF. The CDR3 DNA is TGCGCCAGCAGCCAAACGGAGGGCGTGGAAAGCGGGGAGACCCAGTACTTC.

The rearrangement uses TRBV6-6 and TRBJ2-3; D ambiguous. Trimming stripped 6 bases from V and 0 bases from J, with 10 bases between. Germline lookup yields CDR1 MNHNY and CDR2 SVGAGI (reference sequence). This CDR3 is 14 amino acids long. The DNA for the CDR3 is TGTGCCAGCAGCCTTCAAAGGAGCACAGATACGCAGTATTTT. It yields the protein CASSLQRSTDTQYF.

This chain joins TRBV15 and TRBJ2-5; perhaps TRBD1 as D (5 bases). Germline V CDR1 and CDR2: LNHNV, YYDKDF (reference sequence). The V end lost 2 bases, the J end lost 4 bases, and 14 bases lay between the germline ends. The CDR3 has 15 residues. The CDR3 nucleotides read TGTGCCACCAGCAGACGTAGGGGATGGGGAGAGACCCAGTACTTC. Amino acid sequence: CATSRRRGWGETQYF.

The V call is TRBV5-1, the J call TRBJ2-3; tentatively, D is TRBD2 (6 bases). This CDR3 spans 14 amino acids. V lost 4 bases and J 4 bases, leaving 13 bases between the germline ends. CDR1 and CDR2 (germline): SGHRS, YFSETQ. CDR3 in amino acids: CASSGVGGPDTQYF. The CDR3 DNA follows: TGCGCCAGCAGCGGGGTCGGGGGTCCAGATACGCAGTATTTT.

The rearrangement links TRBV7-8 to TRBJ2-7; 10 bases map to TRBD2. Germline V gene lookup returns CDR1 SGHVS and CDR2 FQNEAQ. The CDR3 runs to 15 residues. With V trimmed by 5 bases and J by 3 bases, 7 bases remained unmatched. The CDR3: CASSRGTSVFYEQYF. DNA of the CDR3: TGTGCCAGCAGCCGCGGGACTAGCGTTTTCTACGAGCAGTACTTC.

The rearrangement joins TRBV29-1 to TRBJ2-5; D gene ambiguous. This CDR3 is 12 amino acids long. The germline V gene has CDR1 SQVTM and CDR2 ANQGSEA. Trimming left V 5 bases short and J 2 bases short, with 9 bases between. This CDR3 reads CSVFSIQETQYF. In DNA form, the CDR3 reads TGCAGCGTTTTTTCAATACAAGAGACCCAGTACTTC.

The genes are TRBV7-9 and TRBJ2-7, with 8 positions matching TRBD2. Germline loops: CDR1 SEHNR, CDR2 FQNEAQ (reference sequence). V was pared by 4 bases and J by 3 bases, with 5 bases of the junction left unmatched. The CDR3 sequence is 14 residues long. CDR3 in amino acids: CASSSTSAFYEQYF. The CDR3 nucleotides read TGTGCCAGCAGCTCGACTAGCGCTTTCTACGAGCAGTACTTC.